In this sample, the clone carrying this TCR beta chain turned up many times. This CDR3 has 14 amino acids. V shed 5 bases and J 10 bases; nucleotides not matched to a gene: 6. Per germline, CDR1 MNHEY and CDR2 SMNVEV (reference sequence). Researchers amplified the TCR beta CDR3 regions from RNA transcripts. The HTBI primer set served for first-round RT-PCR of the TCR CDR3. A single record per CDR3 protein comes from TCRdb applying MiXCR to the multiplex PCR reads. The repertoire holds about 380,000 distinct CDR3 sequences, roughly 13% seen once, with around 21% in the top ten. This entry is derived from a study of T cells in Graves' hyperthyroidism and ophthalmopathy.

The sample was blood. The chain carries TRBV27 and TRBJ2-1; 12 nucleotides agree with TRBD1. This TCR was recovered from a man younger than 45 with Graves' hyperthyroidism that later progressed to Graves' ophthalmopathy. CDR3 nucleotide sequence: TGTGCCAGCAGTACCCGGGACAGGGGGCTCGAGCAGTTCTTC. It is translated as CASSTRDRGLEQFF.